This TCR beta chain emerged from a study of T cell responses to AZD1222 COVID-19 vaccine. This clone came up a few times. The antigen is undetermined. There are 17 residues in the CDR3. Germline trimming cut 1 base from V and 5 bases from J; bases unmatched to any gene: 14. Germline loops: CDR1 MNHEY, CDR2 SMNVEV (reference sequence). Study-level points and caveats: Recipients of two AZD1222 doses showed rising Spike-specific TCR breadth and depth.

Profiling relied on immunoSEQ multiplex PCR, and the TCRdb table lists in-frame clones only, not all of them. The data contain 150,000 to 200,000 clones, roughly 92% of them singletons. This sequence was found in an adult in good health. The sample was peripheral blood, taken on day 0 of AZD1222 vaccination. The V and J genes are TRBV27 and TRBJ2-7; 7 positions agree with TRBD2. The CDR3 DNA reads as TGTGCCAGCAGTTTATTTTTCCGGGGGGACGATGACGACGAGCAGTACTTC. It codes for CASSLFFRGDDDDEQYF.